The rows below give T cell receptor beta chains drawn from one sample of a study of T cell changes during pregnancy in multiple sclerosis. Assay used: immunoSEQ multiplex PCR; TCRdb lists only in-frame clones, some missing. The sample consists of roughly 100,000 clones, more than 80% of them appearing once. The specimen comprised peripheral blood, sampled before pregnancy. Receptors were obtained from a female donor with multiple sclerosis, enrolled in a pregnancy study. Both conserved end residues are trimmed from each CDR3.

len: 13
j_gene: TRBJ2-2
v_gene: TRBV7-9
CDR3aa: ASSPSGGNTGELF

len: 11
j_gene: TRBJ1-1
v_gene: TRBV19
CDR3aa: ASSTDRDTEAF

len: 13
j_gene: TRBJ1-5
v_gene: TRBV10-3
CDR3aa: AISESGTGGMPQH

len: 13
j_gene: TRBJ1-3
v_gene: TRBV19
CDR3aa: ASSLTGSSGNTIY

len: 13
j_gene: TRBJ2-2
v_gene: TRBV5-6
CDR3aa: ASSLYLPGTGELF

len: 14
j_gene: TRBJ2-1
v_gene: TRBV4-3
CDR3aa: ASSQIAGGFGNEQF

len: 18
j_gene: TRBJ1-2
v_gene: TRBV5-1
CDR3aa: ASSPESRGGRNPDNYGYT

len: 11
j_gene: TRBJ1-2
v_gene: TRBV4-3
CDR3aa: ASSQVLEGYST

len: 13
j_gene: TRBJ1-2
v_gene: TRBV29-1
CDR3aa: SVEDQYSRGNGYT

len: 11
j_gene: TRBJ1-1
v_gene: TRBV4-2
CDR3aa: ASSQVDTVEAF

len: 14
j_gene: TRBJ2-1
v_gene: TRBV27
CDR3aa: ASSPLATRVYNEQF

len: 13
j_gene: TRBJ2-5
v_gene: TRBV14
CDR3aa: ASSPARGWEETQY

len: 12
j_gene: TRBJ2-4
v_gene: TRBV5-1
CDR3aa: ASSWDRGIDIQY

len: 12
j_gene: TRBJ2-3
v_gene: TRBV6-5
CDR3aa: ASSRGQGTDTQY

len: 12
j_gene: TRBJ2-3
v_gene: TRBV7-2
CDR3aa: ASSLGGDRDTQY

len: 14
j_gene: TRBJ2-5
v_gene: TRBV7-2
CDR3aa: ASSPRVAGVRETQY

len: 13
j_gene: TRBJ2-2
v_gene: TRBV29-1
CDR3aa: SVDAGTLNTGELF

len: 13
j_gene: TRBJ1-1
v_gene: TRBV15
CDR3aa: ATSRDPGIGDEAF

len: 13
j_gene: TRBJ2-3
v_gene: TRBV10-3
CDR3aa: ATLGIAGTTDTQY

len: 10
j_gene: TRBJ2-7
v_gene: TRBV18
CDR3aa: ASSPGAYEQY

len: 12
j_gene: TRBJ2-5
v_gene: TRBV6-5
CDR3aa: ASSRGGTEETQY

len: 13
j_gene: TRBJ1-1
v_gene: TRBV11-3
CDR3aa: ASSLGQILNTEAF

len: 11
j_gene: TRBJ1-6
v_gene: TRBV28
CDR3aa: ASSLYRGSPLH

len: 15
j_gene: TRBJ2-3
v_gene: TRBV18
CDR3aa: ASSPLVRGMSTDTQY

len: 13
j_gene: TRBJ2-5
v_gene: TRBV27
CDR3aa: ASRSGTGGAGTQY

len: 14
j_gene: TRBJ1-3
v_gene: TRBV11-2
CDR3aa: ASSYRTGRGGNTIY

len: 11
j_gene: TRBJ2-5
v_gene: TRBV6-5
CDR3aa: ASSYSSGETQY

len: 10
j_gene: TRBJ2-7
v_gene: TRBV28
CDR3aa: ASSVAPYEQY

len: 15
j_gene: TRBJ1-3
v_gene: TRBV2
CDR3aa: ASSEAGADPAGNTIY

len: 13
j_gene: TRBJ1-2
v_gene: TRBV5-1
CDR3aa: ASTRDGSSQNGYT

len: 11
j_gene: TRBJ1-1
v_gene: TRBV5-1
CDR3aa: ASMYRGGAEAF

len: 13
j_gene: TRBJ2-1
v_gene: TRBV7-9
CDR3aa: ASRGGGAEVDEQF

len: 14
j_gene: TRBJ2-3
v_gene: TRBV7-7
CDR3aa: ASSSRERGALDTQY

len: 13
j_gene: TRBJ1-2
v_gene: TRBV6-5
CDR3aa: ASSYPGQGHYGYT

len: 16
j_gene: TRBJ2-1
v_gene: TRBV7-9
CDR3aa: ASSQKTRLAGWVGEQF

len: 13
j_gene: TRBJ2-7
v_gene: TRBV5-1
CDR3aa: ASSLTSVPSYEQY

len: 11
j_gene: TRBJ1-1
v_gene: TRBV27
CDR3aa: ASSPLGNTEAF

len: 14
j_gene: TRBJ2-1
v_gene: TRBV5-6
CDR3aa: ASSLRAGVSYNEQF

len: 11
j_gene: TRBJ2-7
v_gene: TRBV11-1
CDR3aa: ASSYGTGNEQY

len: 12
j_gene: TRBJ2-5
v_gene: TRBV9
CDR3aa: ASSVGGQRETQY

len: 15
j_gene: TRBJ2-3
v_gene: TRBV5-8
CDR3aa: ASSLGTRHISTDTQY

len: 11
j_gene: TRBJ1-1
v_gene: TRBV7-9
CDR3aa: ASSGSGNTEAF

len: 13
j_gene: TRBJ2-7
v_gene: TRBV18
CDR3aa: ASSPLGLADYEQY

len: 12
j_gene: TRBJ2-3
v_gene: TRBV6-1
CDR3aa: ATTLAETTDTQY

len: 13
j_gene: TRBJ1-1
v_gene: TRBV14
CDR3aa: ASSQGQGRDTEAF

len: 12
j_gene: TRBJ1-1
v_gene: TRBV28
CDR3aa: ASSLGQGNTEAF

len: 16
j_gene: TRBJ2-1
v_gene: TRBV4-1
CDR3aa: ASSREAGLANSYNEQF

len: 11
j_gene: TRBJ2-1
v_gene: TRBV10-3
CDR3aa: AISGQTNNEQF

len: 10
j_gene: TRBJ1-3
v_gene: TRBV29-1
CDR3aa: SVEVGPNTIY

len: 13
j_gene: TRBJ2-5
v_gene: TRBV2
CDR3aa: ASRPPSALKETQY

len: 13
j_gene: TRBJ2-3
v_gene: TRBV9
CDR3aa: ASSVRDSYIGTQY

len: 10
j_gene: TRBJ1-2
v_gene: TRBV10-3
CDR3aa: AISSSRVGYT

len: 11
j_gene: TRBJ2-3
v_gene: TRBV29-1
CDR3aa: SVEHFASDTQY

len: 14
j_gene: TRBJ1-3
v_gene: TRBV18
CDR3aa: ASSPQGANSGNTIY